These T cell receptor beta chains were read from a single sample in a study of OX40 agonist ivuxolimab in advanced cancers. Libraries were prepared by immunoSEQ multiplex PCR; TCRdb keeps only in-frame clonotypes and omits some of them. The repertoire consists of 90,000 to 120,000 clones, with 75% to 95% occurring once and the leading ten covering approximately 0.63%. The sample in question was CD4+ or CD8+ T cells sorted from blood, obtained in a trial of the OX40 agonist ivuxolimab. These receptors came from an adult with an advanced solid tumor such as melanoma, head and neck, liver or kidney cancer. The CDR3 runs from the conserved cysteine through the conserved F or W. D genes are given only for firm matches. Only some rows state a clone size, as once, few, many or a class for expanded clones.

.	TRBV4-1	.	TRBJ1-4	CASSHGRGTVGEKLFF	TGCGCCAGCAGCCACGGGCGGGGGACGGTGGGTGAAAAACTGTTTTTT
.	TRBV10-3	once	TRBJ1-1	CAITHIAGNTEAFF	TGTGCCATCACTCATATAGCAGGGAACACTGAAGCTTTCTTT
.	TRBV5-6	.	TRBJ1-4	CASSTRVPNEKLFF	TGTGCCAGCAGCACCCGAGTCCCTAATGAAAAACTGTTTTTT
.	TRBV30	.	TRBJ2-7	CAWSVKKWSTQGSYEQYF	TGTGCCTGGAGTGTCAAAAAATGGTCCACCCAAGGGTCCTACGAGCAGTACTTC
.	TRBV29-1	.	TRBJ1-2	CSVEQGTYGYTF	TGCAGCGTTGAACAAGGGACCTATGGCTACACCTTC
TRBD2	TRBV2	.	TRBJ2-5	CASSESGLAGETQYF	TGTGCCAGCAGTGAATCTGGACTAGCGGGAGAGACCCAGTACTTC
.	TRBV7-6	.	TRBJ2-2	CASSLGGPDGELFF	TGTGCCAGCAGCTTAGGGGGGCCCGACGGGGAGCTGTTTTTT
.	TRBV7-6	.	TRBJ2-2	CASSPHTGELFF	TGTGCCAGCAGCCCCCACACCGGGGAGCTGTTTTTT
.	TRBV18	.	TRBJ1-3	CASSPTGGNTIYF	TGTGCCAGCTCACCTACAGGTGGAAACACCATATATTTT
.	TRBV18	.	TRBJ1-3	CASSPPGSSSGNTIYF	TGTGCCAGCTCACCCCCAGGTTCCAGCTCTGGAAACACCATATATTTT
.	TRBV4-2	.	TRBJ1-1	CASSQVASQNGLRGGTEAFF	TGTGCCAGCAGCCAAGTTGCCTCCCAGAATGGATTACGTGGCGGCACTGAAGCTTTCTTT
.	TRBV11-2	.	TRBJ1-1	CASSYRRETEAFF	TGTGCCAGCAGTTACCGGCGGGAAACTGAAGCTTTCTTT
TRBD1	TRBV5-1	.	TRBJ2-7	CASSLGQGYSYEQYF	TGCGCCAGCAGCCTGGGACAGGGATACTCCTACGAGCAGTACTTC
.	TRBV5-1	.	TRBJ1-2	CASHNIGTYGYTF	TGCGCCAGCCACAATATAGGGACATATGGCTACACCTTC
TRBD1	TRBV6-8	.	TRBJ2-7	CASSYRTGDSYEQYF	TGTGCCAGCAGTTACAGGACAGGGGACTCCTACGAGCAGTACTTC
.	TRBV5-6	.	TRBJ1-1	CASSLAGPRQAFF	TGTGCCAGCAGCTTGGCCGGGCCCCGCCAAGCTTTCTTT
.	TRBV6-1	.	TRBJ2-5	CASSAKGTETQYF	TGTGCCAGCAGTGCGAAGGGTACGGAGACCCAGTACTTC
.	TRBV6-1	.	TRBJ1-1	CASKVQGGNTEAFF	TGTGCCAGCAAGGTCCAGGGAGGGAACACTGAAGCTTTCTTT
.	TRBV5-1	.	TRBJ2-1	CASSFHGGASSYNEQFF	TGCGCCAGCAGCTTTCACGGTGGGGCGAGCTCCTACAATGAGCAGTTCTTC
TRBD1	TRBV6-5	.	TRBJ1-3	CASSLTGGGGNTIYF	TGTGCCAGCAGCCTAACAGGGGGCGGTGGAAACACCATATATTTT
.	TRBV4-1	.	TRBJ2-2	CASSQEIGTPGELFF	TGCGCCAGCAGCCAAGAAATTGGGACTCCCGGGGAGCTGTTTTTT
.	TRBV19	.	TRBJ2-3	CASRGGSSTDTQYF	TGTGCCTCTAGGGGCGGTTCTAGCACAGATACGCAGTATTTT
.	TRBV19	.	TRBJ2-1	CASSIARGDNEQFF	TGTGCCAGTAGTATAGCCAGGGGGGACAATGAGCAGTTCTTC
.	TRBV9	.	TRBJ2-2	CASSPRAVGTGELFF	TGTGCCAGCAGCCCTCGTGCGGTAGGGACCGGGGAGCTGTTTTTT